This is a list of T cell receptor beta chains from one sample in a study of tumor and adjacent non-tumor tissue in lung cancer. From the multiplex PCR reads, TCRdb called clonotypes with MiXCR, one entry per CDR3 protein. The data hold fewer than 130,000 distinct CDR3 sequences, with 75% to 90% observed a single time. The material sequenced was lung tumor tissue. Receptor source: a man between 70 and 80 years old with non-small cell lung cancer. The CDR3 runs from the conserved cysteine through the conserved F or W. The order of the fields is clone size, J gene, D gene, V gene, CDR3 DNA, CDR3 protein. The D gene is left open where the match is weak. Only part of the rows carry a size: once, few, many, or a class if the clone is expanded.

clone_size: .
j_call: TRBJ2-1
d_call: TRBD1
v_call: TRBV11-3
cdr3_nt: TGTGCCAGCAGCCCCCGGCCGGGACAGGGGCCACATGTGCAGCTATTC
cdr3_aa: CASSPRPGQGPHVQLF

clone_size: .
j_call: TRBJ1-1
d_call: TRBD1
v_call: TRBV12-3/TRBV12-4
cdr3_nt: TGTGCCAGCAGTTACTTAGGGGGCTCAGAGGCCAACGTAGAAGCTTTCTTT
cdr3_aa: CASSYLGGSEANVEAFF

clone_size: .
j_call: TRBJ1-1
d_call: .
v_call: TRBV29-1
cdr3_nt: TGCAGCGTTGGCAGGGGAGAGTACACTGAAGCTTTCTTT
cdr3_aa: CSVGRGEYTEAFF

clone_size: .
j_call: TRBJ2-1
d_call: .
v_call: TRBV5-5
cdr3_nt: TGTGCCAGCGAGGCGAACTACATTGAGCAGTTCTTC
cdr3_aa: CASEANYIEQFF

clone_size: few
j_call: TRBJ1-4
d_call: .
v_call: TRBV11-2
cdr3_nt: TGTGCCAGCTGCCGAAGTGGGACAAGTAATGAGAAACTGTTTTTT
cdr3_aa: CASCRSGTSNEKLFF

clone_size: .
j_call: TRBJ2-2
d_call: .
v_call: TRBV11-3
cdr3_nt: TGTGCCAGCAGCCAGGACGTAGTATACACCGTGGAGGTGTTTTTT
cdr3_aa: CASSQDVVYTVEVFF

clone_size: once
j_call: TRBJ2-7
d_call: TRBD2
v_call: TRBV12-3/TRBV12-4
cdr3_nt: TGTGCCAGAAGTCCAGCGGGGACGACCTACAAGCAGTACTTC
cdr3_aa: CARSPAGTTYKQYF

clone_size: .
j_call: TRBJ2-5
d_call: TRBD2
v_call: TRBV11-1
cdr3_nt: TGTGCCAGCAGCTTAGCTCGGGGGGGATCCCAGCGCTTC
cdr3_aa: CASSLARGGSQRF

clone_size: .
j_call: TRBJ1-4
d_call: .
v_call: TRBV11-2
cdr3_nt: TGTGCCAGCATCAGAGGTGGGACATGTAATGAAAGACTGTTTTTT
cdr3_aa: CASIRGGTCNERLFF

clone_size: .
j_call: TRBJ2-1
d_call: .
v_call: TRBV5-5
cdr3_nt: TGTGCCAGCAGCTTGGTTGGGGGTAAATCCTACAATGGGCAGTTCTTC
cdr3_aa: CASSLVGGKSYNGQFF

clone_size: .
j_call: TRBJ2-2
d_call: .
v_call: TRBV5-5
cdr3_nt: TGTGCCAGCAGGAAGGACACCCAGAACACCGGGGAGCTGTTTTTT
cdr3_aa: CASRKDTQNTGELFF

clone_size: .
j_call: TRBJ2-1
d_call: .
v_call: TRBV12-3/TRBV12-4
cdr3_nt: TGTGCCATCGCCACGTACAATGAGCAGTTCTTC
cdr3_aa: CAIATYNEQFF

clone_size: .
j_call: TRBJ1-4
d_call: .
v_call: TRBV4-2
cdr3_nt: TGTGCCAGCAACCAAGTACCGTTGGGGGTAGCTGTTGAAAAACTGTTTTTT
cdr3_aa: CASNQVPLGVAVEKLFF

clone_size: .
j_call: TRBJ2-2
d_call: TRBD2
v_call: TRBV20-1
cdr3_nt: TGCAGTGCCAGCGATTCAGGCCGGGAGGCCGAGGAGCTGTTTTTT
cdr3_aa: CSASDSGREAEELFF

clone_size: medium-sized
j_call: TRBJ2-1
d_call: .
v_call: TRBV6-2/TRBV6-3
cdr3_nt: TGTGCCAGCAGTTACTCGAGGCGAGTTACCTCTCAGTTCTTC
cdr3_aa: CASSYSRRVTSQFF

clone_size: few
j_call: TRBJ1-3
d_call: TRBD1
v_call: TRBV6-6
cdr3_nt: TGTGCTAGCAGTTGCCCAGGCAGGGGGCAGTCCACCATATATTTT
cdr3_aa: CASSCPGRGQSTIYF

clone_size: .
j_call: TRBJ2-1
d_call: .
v_call: TRBV29-1
cdr3_nt: TGCAGCCTTGGGGGAGTCCCCTTTCGGGACTACAATGAGCAGTTCTTC
cdr3_aa: CSLGGVPFRDYNEQFF

clone_size: many
j_call: TRBJ2-7
d_call: TRBD1
v_call: TRBV6-1
cdr3_nt: TGTGCCAGCAGCGTGGGACAGGGGCTTAACTACGAGCAGTACTTC
cdr3_aa: CASSVGQGLNYEQYF

clone_size: .
j_call: TRBJ1-1
d_call: .
v_call: TRBV6-1
cdr3_nt: TGTGTTAGCACTGAAGGTCGGCGGCACACTGAAGCTTTCTTT
cdr3_aa: CVSTEGRRHTEAFF

clone_size: .
j_call: TRBJ2-7
d_call: TRBD1
v_call: TRBV4-2
cdr3_nt: TGTGCCAACAGGCAAGGACAGGGTCTCTACGAGGAGTACTTC
cdr3_aa: CANRQGQGLYEEYF

clone_size: .
j_call: TRBJ1-1
d_call: .
v_call: TRBV6-5
cdr3_nt: TGTGCCAGCACTAGAGGAGACTTGGGCACTGAAGCTTTCTTT
cdr3_aa: CASTRGDLGTEAFF

clone_size: .
j_call: TRBJ1-4
d_call: .
v_call: TRBV11-2
cdr3_nt: TGTGCCAGAAGCTGTAGTGGGACAAGTAATGAAAAACTGTTTTTT
cdr3_aa: CARSCSGTSNEKLFF

clone_size: .
j_call: TRBJ1-3
d_call: .
v_call: TRBV4-1
cdr3_nt: TGCGCCAGCAGAAGGGGCCAGGGCCTCTCTGGAGGCACCATATATTTT
cdr3_aa: CASRRGQGLSGGTIYF